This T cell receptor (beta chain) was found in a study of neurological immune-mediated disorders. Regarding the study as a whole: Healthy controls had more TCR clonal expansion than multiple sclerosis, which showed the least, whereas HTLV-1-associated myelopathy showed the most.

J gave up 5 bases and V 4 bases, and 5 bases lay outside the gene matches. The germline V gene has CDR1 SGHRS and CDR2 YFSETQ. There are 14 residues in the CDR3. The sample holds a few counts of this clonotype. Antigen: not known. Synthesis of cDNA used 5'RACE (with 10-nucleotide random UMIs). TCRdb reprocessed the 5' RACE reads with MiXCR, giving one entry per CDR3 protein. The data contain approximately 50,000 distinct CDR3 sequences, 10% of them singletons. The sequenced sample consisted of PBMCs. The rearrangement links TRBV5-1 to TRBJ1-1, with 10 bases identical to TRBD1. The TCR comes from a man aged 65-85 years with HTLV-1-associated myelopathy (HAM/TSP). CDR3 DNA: TGCGCCAGCAGCAGGGACAGGGGTTGGACTGAAGCTTTCTTT. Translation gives CASSRDRGWTEAFF.